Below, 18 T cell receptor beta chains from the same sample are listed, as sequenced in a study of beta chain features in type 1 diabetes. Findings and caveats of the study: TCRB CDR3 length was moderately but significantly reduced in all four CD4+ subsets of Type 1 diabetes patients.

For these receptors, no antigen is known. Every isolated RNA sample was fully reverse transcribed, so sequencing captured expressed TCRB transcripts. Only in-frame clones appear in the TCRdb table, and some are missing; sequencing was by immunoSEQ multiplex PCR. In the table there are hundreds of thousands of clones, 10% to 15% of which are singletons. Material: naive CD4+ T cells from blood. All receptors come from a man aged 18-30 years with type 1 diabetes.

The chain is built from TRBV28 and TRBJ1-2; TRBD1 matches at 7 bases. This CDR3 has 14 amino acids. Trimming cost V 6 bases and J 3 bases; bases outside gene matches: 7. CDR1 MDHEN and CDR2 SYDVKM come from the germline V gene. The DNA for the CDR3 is TGTGCCAGCAGGGGGACAGCCGAGTACTATGGCTACACCTTC. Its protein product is CASRGTAEYYGYTF.

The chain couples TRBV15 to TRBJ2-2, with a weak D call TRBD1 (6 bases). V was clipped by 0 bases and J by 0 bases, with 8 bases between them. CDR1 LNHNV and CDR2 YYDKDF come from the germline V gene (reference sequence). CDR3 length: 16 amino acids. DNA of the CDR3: TGTGCCACCAGCAGAGACAGGGGTCCGAACACCGGGGAGCTGTTTTTT. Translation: CATSRDRGPNTGELFF. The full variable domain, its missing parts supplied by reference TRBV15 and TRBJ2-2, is DAMVIQNPRYQVTQFGKPVTLSCSQTLNHNVMYWYQQKSSQAPKLLFHYYDKDFNNEADTPDNFQSRRPNTSFCFLDIRSPGLGDTAMYLCATSRDRGPNTGELFFGEGSRLTVL.

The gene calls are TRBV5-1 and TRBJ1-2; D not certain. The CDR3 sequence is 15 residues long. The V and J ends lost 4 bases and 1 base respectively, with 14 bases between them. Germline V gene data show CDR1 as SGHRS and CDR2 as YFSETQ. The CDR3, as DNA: TGCGCCAGCAGCCAGCTCGGGTCGGGTAACTATGGCTACACCTTC. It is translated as CASSQLGSGNYGYTF.

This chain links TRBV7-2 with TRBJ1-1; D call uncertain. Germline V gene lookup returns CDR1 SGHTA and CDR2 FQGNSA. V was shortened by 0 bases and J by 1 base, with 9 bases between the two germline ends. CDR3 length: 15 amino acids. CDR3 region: CASSLASTANTEAFF. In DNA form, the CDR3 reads TGTGCCAGCAGCTTAGCTTCTACAGCGAACACTGAAGCTTTCTTT.

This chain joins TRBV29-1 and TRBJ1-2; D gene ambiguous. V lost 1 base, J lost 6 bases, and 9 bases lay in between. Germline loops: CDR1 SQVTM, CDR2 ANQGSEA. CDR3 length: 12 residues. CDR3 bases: TGCAGCGTTGAAGGCCAGGATGATGGCTACACCTTC. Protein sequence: CSVEGQDDGYTF. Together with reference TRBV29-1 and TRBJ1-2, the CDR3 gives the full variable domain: SAVISQKPSRDICQRGTSLTIQCQVDSQVTMMFWYRQQPGQSLTLIATANQGSEATYESGFVIDKFPISRPNLTFSTLTVSNMSPEDSSIYLCSVEGQDDGYTFGSGTRLTVV.

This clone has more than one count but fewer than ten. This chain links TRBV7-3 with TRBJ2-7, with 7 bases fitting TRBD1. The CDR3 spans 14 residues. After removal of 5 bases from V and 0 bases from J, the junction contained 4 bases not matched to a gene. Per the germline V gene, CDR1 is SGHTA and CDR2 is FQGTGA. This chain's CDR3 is CASSPRQGSYEQYF. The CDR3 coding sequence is TGTGCCAGCAGCCCCAGACAGGGCTCCTACGAGCAGTACTTC. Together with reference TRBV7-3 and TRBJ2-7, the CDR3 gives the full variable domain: GAGVSQTPSNKVTEKGKYVELRCDPISGHTALYWYRQSLGQGPEFLIYFQGTGAADDSGLPNDRFFAVRPEGSVSTLKIQRTERGDSAVYLCASSPRQGSYEQYFGPGTRLTVT.

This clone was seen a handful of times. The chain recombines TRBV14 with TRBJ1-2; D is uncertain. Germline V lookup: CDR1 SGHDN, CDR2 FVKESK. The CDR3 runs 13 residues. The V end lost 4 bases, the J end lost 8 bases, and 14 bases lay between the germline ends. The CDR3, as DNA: TGTGCCAGCAGCCCACCGAACGGGCTGGGCTACACCTTC. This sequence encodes CASSPPNGLGYTF.

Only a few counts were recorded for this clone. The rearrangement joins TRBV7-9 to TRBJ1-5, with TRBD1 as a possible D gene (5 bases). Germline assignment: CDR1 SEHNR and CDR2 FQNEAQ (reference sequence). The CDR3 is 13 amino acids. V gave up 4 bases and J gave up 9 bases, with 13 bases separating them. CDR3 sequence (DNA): TGTGCCAGCAGCTCCCGAAGCGGGGCGCCCCAGCATTTT. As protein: CASSSRSGAPQHF.

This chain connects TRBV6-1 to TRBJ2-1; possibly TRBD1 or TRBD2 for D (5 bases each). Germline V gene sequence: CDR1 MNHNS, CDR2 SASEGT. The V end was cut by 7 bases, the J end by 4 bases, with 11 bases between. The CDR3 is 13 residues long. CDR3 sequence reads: CASKGTGYNEQFF. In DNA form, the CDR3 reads TGTGCCAGCAAAGGGACCGGTTACAATGAGCAGTTCTTC.

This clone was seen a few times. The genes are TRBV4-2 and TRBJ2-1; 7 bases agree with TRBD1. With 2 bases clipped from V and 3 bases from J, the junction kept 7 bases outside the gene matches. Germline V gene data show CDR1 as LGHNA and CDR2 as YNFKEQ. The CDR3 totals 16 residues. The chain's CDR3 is CASSQPQGVIYNEQFF. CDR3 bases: TGTGCCAGCAGCCAACCTCAGGGGGTGATCTACAATGAGCAGTTCTTC.

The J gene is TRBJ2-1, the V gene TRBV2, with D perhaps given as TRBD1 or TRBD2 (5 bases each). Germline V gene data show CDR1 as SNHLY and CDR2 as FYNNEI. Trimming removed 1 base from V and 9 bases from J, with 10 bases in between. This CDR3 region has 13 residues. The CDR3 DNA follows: TGTGCCAGCAGTGAAGGGGGGAGCGGTGAGCAGTTCTTC. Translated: CASSEGGSGEQFF.

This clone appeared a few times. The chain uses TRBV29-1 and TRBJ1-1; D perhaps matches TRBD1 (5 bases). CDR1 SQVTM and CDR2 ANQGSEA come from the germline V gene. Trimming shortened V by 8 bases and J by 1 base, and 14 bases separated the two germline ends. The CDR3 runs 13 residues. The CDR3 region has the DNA TGCAGCCCCGGGGCCCAACCGAACACTGAAGCTTTCTTT. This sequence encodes CSPGAQPNTEAFF. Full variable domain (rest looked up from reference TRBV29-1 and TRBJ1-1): SAVISQKPSRDICQRGTSLTIQCQVDSQVTMMFWYRQQPGQSLTLIATANQGSEATYESGFVIDKFPISRPNLTFSTLTVSNMSPEDSSIYLCSPGAQPNTEAFFGQGTRLTVV.

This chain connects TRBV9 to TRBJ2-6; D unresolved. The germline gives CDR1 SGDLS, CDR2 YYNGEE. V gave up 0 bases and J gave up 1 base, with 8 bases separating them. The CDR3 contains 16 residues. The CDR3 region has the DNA TGTGCCAGCAGCGTAGATTCAAAGTCTGGGGCCAACGTCCTGACTTTC. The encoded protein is CASSVDSKSGANVLTF.

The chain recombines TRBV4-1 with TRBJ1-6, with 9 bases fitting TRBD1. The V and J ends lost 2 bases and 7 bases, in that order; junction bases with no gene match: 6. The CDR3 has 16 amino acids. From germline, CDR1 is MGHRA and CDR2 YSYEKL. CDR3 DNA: TGCGCCAGCAGCCAATTACCGGGACAGGGAAATTCACCCCTCCACTTT. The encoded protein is CASSQLPGQGNSPLHF.

As DNA, the CDR3 is TGCAGCGTTTCCACGGGACAGGGTGGCAATCAGCCCCAGCATTTT. Its translation is CSVSTGQGGNQPQHF. The chain links TRBV29-1 to TRBJ1-5; 9 nucleotides match TRBD1. CDR3 length: 15 amino acids. With V trimmed by 5 bases and J by 2 bases, 7 bases remained unmatched. Germline V gene sequence: CDR1 SQVTM, CDR2 ANQGSEA.

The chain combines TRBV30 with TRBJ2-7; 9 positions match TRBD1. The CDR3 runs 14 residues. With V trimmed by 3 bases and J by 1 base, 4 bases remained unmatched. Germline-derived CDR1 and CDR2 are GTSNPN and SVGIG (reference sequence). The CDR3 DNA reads TGTGCCTGGAGGGGGACAGGGAGATCCTACGAGCAGTACTTC. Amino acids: CAWRGTGRSYEQYF.

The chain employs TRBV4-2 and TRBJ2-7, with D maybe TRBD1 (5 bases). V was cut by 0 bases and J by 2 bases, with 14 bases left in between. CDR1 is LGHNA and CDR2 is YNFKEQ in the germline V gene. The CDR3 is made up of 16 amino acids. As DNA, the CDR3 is TGTGCCAGCAGCCAAGATCTGATAGGGGCCGCCTACGAGCAGTACTTC. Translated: CASSQDLIGAAYEQYF.

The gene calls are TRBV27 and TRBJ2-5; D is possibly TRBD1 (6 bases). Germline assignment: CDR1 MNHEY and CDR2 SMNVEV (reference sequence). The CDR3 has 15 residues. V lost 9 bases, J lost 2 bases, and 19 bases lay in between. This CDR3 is CASGWGLPFQETQYF. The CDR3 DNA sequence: TGTGCCAGTGGGTGGGGGCTCCCTTTTCAAGAGACCCAGTACTTC.